This T cell receptor beta chain was sequenced in a study of T cells in Graves' hyperthyroidism and ophthalmopathy. Authors of the study amplified TCR beta CDR3 regions from RNA transcripts. Researchers ran a first-round RT-PCR on the TCR CDR3 using the HTBI primer set. One entry per CDR3 protein, called by TCRdb with MiXCR from the multiplex PCR reads. The data show approximately 500,000 distinct CDR3 sequences, under 60% seen once. Germline loops: CDR1 MGHRA, CDR2 YSYEKL. The CDR3 contains 14 residues. V dropped 2 bases and J dropped 5; count of bases not matched to a gene: 3. Findings and caveats of the study: The model made its ophthalmopathy prediction, and onset followed a median around 6.9 months later.

In this sample, this clonotype turned up a few times. The target antigen is unknown. Newly diagnosed patients aged 18 to 65 had hyperthyroidism of under 2 months' duration. Clinical symptoms, serum thyroxine, TRAb, thyroid ultrasound and orbital computed tomography established diagnosis. The sequencing sample was made of peripheral blood or thyroid tissue (not recorded which). The sequence was collected from a woman aged 18-29 years with Graves' hyperthyroidism. The genes are TRBV4-1 and TRBJ1-1; 9 bases are shared with TRBD1. The CDR3 nucleotides are TGCGCCAGCAGCCAATTGACAGGGGGTACTGAAGCTTTCTTT. Translation: CASSQLTGGTEAFF.